What follows are 11 T cell receptor beta chains derived from one specimen sequenced in a study of OX40 agonist ivuxolimab in advanced cancers. The assay was immunoSEQ multiplex PCR, and TCRdb's table has in-frame clones only and misses some. Of about 36,000 clones detected, under 85% appear once; the ten largest clones hold roughly 10%. The material sequenced was CD4+ or CD8+ T cells sorted from blood, taken in a trial of the OX40 agonist ivuxolimab. The receptors originated from an adult with an advanced solid tumor such as melanoma, head and neck, liver or kidney cancer.

This clone has more than one count but fewer than ten. This chain links TRBV7-9 with TRBJ1-3; D uncertain. Trimming shortened V by 4 bases and J by 2 bases, and 18 bases separated the two germline ends. CDR3 length equals 17 residues. Germline CDR1 and CDR2: SEHNR and FQNEAQ (reference sequence). The CDR3 here is CASSSKQRLDPGNTIYF. The DNA of the CDR3 is TGTGCCAGCAGCTCCAAACAAAGACTTGATCCTGGAAACACCATATATTTT.

This clone came up a few times. The chain uses TRBV7-2 and TRBJ2-7; TRBD2 matches at 7 bases. V gave up 4 bases and J gave up 2 bases; unmatched junction bases: 5. The CDR3 is made up of 14 amino acids. Per the germline V gene, CDR1 is SGHTA and CDR2 is FQGNSA. In DNA, the CDR3 is TGTGCCAGCAGCTCCAGACTAGCCCCCTACGAGCAGTACTTC. Its protein product is CASSSRLAPYEQYF.

The chain has TRBV10-3 and TRBJ2-7; 10 bases align to TRBD1. The germline V gene has CDR1 ENHRY and CDR2 SYGVKD. CDR3 length equals 15 residues. With 6 bases clipped from V and 0 bases from J, the junction kept 5 bases outside the gene matches. DNA of the CDR3: TGTGCCATCAGCCTGGACAGGGGGGGCTCCTACGAGCAGTACTTC. This codes for CAISLDRGGSYEQYF.

This rearrangement joins TRBV27 to TRBJ2-1; D is unclear. Looked up from germline, CDR1 is MNHEY and CDR2 is SMNVEV (reference sequence). V was trimmed by 2 bases and J by 5 bases, leaving 7 bases between them. This CDR3 has 13 residues. The CDR3 DNA reads TGTGCCAGCAGTTTAGCCGGTAACAATGAGCAGTTCTTC. It translates to CASSLAGNNEQFF.

This clone was seen once. This chain connects TRBV7-9 to TRBJ1-1; unclear D gene. The CDR3 totals 14 residues. The germline V and J ends were trimmed by 4 bases and 5 bases, with 14 bases remaining between them. Germline CDR1 SEHNR, CDR2 FQNEAQ (reference sequence). In DNA, the CDR3 is TGTGCCAGCAGCTCCTGGACGGGCGGGACTGAAGCTTTCTTT. Its translation: CASSSWTGGTEAFF.

The CDR3 DNA is TGTGCCAGCAGCAAGGGACTCCCTCTCGCACACTATGGCTACACCTTC. Translated, it gives CASSKGLPLAHYGYTF. The genes are TRBV11-2 and TRBJ1-2; D is possibly TRBD1 (5 bases). Germline CDR1 and CDR2: SGHAT and FQNNGV. Trimming pared 5 bases from V and 3 bases from J, leaving 19 bases between. This CDR3 has 16 amino acids.

This clone was seen just once. The chain joins TRBV28 to TRBJ2-1; 10 nucleotides align to TRBD2. Trimming cost V 6 bases and J 4 bases; bases outside gene matches: 12. The CDR3 covers 17 residues. Germline assignment: CDR1 MDHEN and CDR2 SYDVKM. The CDR3 loop is CASSYSESSGGYNEQFF. CDR3 nucleotide sequence: TGTGCCAGCAGCTACTCGGAGTCTAGCGGGGGTTACAATGAGCAGTTCTTC.

The gene calls are TRBV30 and TRBJ1-1; D call uncertain. The length of the CDR3 is 13 residues. The germline V gene encodes CDR1 GTSNPN and CDR2 SVGIG (reference sequence). Trimming left V 0 bases short and J 3 bases short, with 8 bases between. The CDR3 sequence is CAWSVGVYTEAFF. The CDR3 DNA reads as TGTGCCTGGAGTGTGGGAGTGTACACTGAAGCTTTCTTT. Combining the CDR3 with reference TRBV30 and TRBJ1-1 gives the whole variable domain SQTIHQWPATLVQPVGSPLSLECTVEGTSNPNLYWYRQAAGRGLQLLFYSVGIGQISSEVPQNLSASRPQDRQFILSSKKLLLSDSGFYLCAWSVGVYTEAFFGQGTRLTVV.

This rearrangement joins TRBV9 to TRBJ2-2; D is ambiguous. The germline V gene encodes CDR1 SGDLS and CDR2 YYNGEE. V was clipped by 6 bases and J by 0 bases, with 12 bases between them. The length of the CDR3 is 15 residues. CDR3 sequence: CASKVGDSNTGELFF. The CDR3 nucleotides read TGTGCCAGCAAGGTGGGTGATTCGAACACCGGGGAGCTGTTTTTT.

The gene calls are TRBV5-1 and TRBJ2-5, with D unclear. Looked up from germline, CDR1 is SGHRS and CDR2 is YFSETQ. The CDR3 loop spans 14 amino acids. Between the trimmed V and J ends, which lost 0 bases and 5 bases, there was a span of 11 bases. CDR3 coding DNA: TGCGCCAGCAGCTTGGAGGCCCAGAGGGAGACCCAGTACTTC. Protein: CASSLEAQRETQYF.

This chain joins TRBV2 and TRBJ1-6, with a weak D call TRBD1 (5 bases). Per the germline V gene, CDR1 is SNHLY and CDR2 is FYNNEI. V was clipped by 9 bases and J by 7 bases, with 16 bases between them. The CDR3 consists of 14 residues. CDR3 sequence (DNA): TGTGCCAGGGGGGGGGTGGATGGGAATTCACCCCTCCACTTT. Amino acids: CARGGVDGNSPLHF.